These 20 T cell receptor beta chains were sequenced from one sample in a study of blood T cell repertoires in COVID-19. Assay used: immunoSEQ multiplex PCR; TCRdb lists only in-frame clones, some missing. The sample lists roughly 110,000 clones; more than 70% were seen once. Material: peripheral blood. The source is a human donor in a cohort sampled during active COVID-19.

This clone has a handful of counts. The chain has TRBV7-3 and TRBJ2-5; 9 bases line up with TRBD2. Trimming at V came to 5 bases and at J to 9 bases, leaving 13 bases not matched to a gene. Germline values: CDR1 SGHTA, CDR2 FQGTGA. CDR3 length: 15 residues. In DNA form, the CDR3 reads TGTGCCAGCAGCCCACGAGCGGGAGGCCTCACTCCCCAGTACTTC. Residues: CASSPRAGGLTPQYF.

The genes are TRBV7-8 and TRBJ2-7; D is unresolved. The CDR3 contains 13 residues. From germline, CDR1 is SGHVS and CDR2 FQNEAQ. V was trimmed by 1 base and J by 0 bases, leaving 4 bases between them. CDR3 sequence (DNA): TGTGCCAGCAGCTTAGTCAGCTCCTACGAGCAGTACTTC. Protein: CASSLVSSYEQYF.

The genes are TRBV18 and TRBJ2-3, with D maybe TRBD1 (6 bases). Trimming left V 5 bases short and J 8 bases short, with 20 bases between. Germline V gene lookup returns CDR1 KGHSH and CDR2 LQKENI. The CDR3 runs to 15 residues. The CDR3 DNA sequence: TGTGCCAGCTCAGAAGGACAGCCCCGTTCCGGTACGCAGTATTTT. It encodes CASSEGQPRSGTQYF.

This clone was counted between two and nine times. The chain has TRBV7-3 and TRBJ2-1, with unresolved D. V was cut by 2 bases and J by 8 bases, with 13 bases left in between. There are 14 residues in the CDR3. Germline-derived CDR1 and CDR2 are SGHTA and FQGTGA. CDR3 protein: CASSLDAVVDEQFF. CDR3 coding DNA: TGTGCCAGCAGCTTAGATGCGGTGGTGGATGAGCAGTTCTTC.

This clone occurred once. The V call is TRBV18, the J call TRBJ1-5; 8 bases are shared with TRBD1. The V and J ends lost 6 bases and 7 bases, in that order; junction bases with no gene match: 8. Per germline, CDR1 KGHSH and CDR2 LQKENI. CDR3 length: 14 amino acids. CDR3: CASSLQGARQPQHF. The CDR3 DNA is TGTGCCAGCTCGCTGCAGGGGGCGAGGCAGCCCCAGCATTTT. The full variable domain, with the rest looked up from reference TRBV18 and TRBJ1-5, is NAGVMQNPRHLVRRRGQEARLRCSPMKGHSHVYWYRQLPEEGLKFMVYLQKENIIDESGMPKERFSAEFPKEGPSILRIQQVVRGDSAAYFCASSLQGARQPQHFGDGTRLSIL.

CDR3 protein: CASSATGGGGTEAFF. The CDR3 coding sequence is TGTGCCAGCAGCGCGACAGGGGGAGGAGGCACTGAAGCTTTCTTT. The chain is built from TRBV7-3 and TRBJ1-1; 9 bases agree with TRBD1. Germline CDR1 SGHTA, CDR2 FQGTGA. J was trimmed by 4 bases and V by 5 bases; bases with no gene match: 8. This CDR3 comprises 15 residues.

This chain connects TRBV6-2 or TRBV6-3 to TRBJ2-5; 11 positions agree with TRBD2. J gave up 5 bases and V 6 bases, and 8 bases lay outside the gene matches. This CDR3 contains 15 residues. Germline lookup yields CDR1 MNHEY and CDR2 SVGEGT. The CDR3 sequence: CASSPGLAGGETQYF. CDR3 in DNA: TGTGCCAGCAGCCCCGGACTAGCGGGCGGCGAGACCCAGTACTTC.

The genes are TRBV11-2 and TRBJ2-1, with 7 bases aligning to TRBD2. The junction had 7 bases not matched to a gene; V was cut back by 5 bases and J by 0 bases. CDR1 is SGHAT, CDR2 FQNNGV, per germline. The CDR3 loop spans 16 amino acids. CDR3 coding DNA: TGTGCCAGCAGCCAGCGGGACTTCCGCTCCTACAATGAGCAGTTCTTC. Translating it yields CASSQRDFRSYNEQFF.

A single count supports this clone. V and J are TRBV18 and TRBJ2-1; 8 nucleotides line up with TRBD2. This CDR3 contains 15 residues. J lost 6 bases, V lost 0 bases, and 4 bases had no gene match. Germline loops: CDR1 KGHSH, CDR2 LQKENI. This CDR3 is CASSPPGGRPNEQFF. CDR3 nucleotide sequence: TGTGCCAGCTCACCACCGGGCGGGAGGCCCAATGAGCAGTTCTTC.

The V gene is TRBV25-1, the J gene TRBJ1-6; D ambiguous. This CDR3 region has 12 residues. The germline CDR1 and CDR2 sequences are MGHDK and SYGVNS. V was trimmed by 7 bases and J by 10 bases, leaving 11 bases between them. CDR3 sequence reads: CASTISGSPLHF. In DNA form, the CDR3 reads TGTGCCAGCACTATTTCAGGCTCACCCCTCCACTTT.

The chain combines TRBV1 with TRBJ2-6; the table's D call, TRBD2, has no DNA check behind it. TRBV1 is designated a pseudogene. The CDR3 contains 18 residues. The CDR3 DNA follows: TGCACCAGCAGGGGGGGGCCTAGCGCCCTCCCTGGGGCCAACGTCCTGACTTTC. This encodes CTSRGGPSALPGANVLTF.

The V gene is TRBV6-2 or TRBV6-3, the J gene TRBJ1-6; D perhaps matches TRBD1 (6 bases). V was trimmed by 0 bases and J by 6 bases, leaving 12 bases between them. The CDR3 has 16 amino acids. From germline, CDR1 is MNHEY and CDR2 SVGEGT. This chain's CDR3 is CASSYSRGARNSPLHF. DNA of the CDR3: TGTGCCAGCAGTTACTCCAGGGGAGCTCGTAATTCACCCCTCCACTTT.

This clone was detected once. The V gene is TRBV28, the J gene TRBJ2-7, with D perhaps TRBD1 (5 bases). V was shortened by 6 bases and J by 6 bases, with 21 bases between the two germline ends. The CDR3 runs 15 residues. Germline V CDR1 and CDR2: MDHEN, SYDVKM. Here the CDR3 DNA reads TGTGCCAGCAGACCTCCCCTGATGGGGCTATCCGAGCAGTACTTC. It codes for CASRPPLMGLSEQYF. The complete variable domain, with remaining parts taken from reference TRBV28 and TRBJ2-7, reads DVKVTQSSRYLVKRTGEKVFLECVQDMDHENMFWYRQDPGLGLRLIYFSYDVKMKEKGDIPEGYSVSREKKERFSLILESASTNQTSMYLCASRPPLMGLSEQYFGPGTRLTVT.

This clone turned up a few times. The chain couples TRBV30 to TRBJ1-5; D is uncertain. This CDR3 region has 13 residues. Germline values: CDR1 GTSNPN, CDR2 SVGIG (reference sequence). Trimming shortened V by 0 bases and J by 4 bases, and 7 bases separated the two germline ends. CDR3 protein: CAWSVLWNQPQHF. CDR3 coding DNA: TGTGCCTGGAGTGTACTGTGGAATCAGCCCCAGCATTTT.

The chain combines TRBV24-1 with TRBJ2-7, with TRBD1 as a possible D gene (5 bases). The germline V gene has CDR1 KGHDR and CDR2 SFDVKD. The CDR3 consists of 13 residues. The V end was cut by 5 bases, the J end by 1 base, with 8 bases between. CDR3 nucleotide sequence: TGTGCCACCAGTGGTACAGGTTCCTACGAGCAGTACTTC. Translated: CATSGTGSYEQYF.

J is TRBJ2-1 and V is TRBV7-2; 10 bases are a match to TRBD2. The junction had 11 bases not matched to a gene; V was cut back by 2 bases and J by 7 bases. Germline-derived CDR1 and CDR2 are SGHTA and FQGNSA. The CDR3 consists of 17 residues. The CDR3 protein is CASSLTILAGSGNEQFF. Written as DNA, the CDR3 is TGTGCCAGCAGCTTAACCATACTAGCGGGATCTGGTAATGAGCAGTTCTTC.

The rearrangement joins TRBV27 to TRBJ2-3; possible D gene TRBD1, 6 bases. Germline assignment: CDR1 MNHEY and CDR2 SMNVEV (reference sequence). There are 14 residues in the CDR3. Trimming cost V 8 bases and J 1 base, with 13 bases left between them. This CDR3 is CASALQGGTDTQYF. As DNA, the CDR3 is TGTGCCAGCGCCCTACAGGGAGGCACAGATACGCAGTATTTT.

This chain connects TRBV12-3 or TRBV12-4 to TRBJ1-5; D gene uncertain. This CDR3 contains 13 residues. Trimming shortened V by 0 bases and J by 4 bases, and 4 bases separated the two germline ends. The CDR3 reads CASSLAENQPQHF. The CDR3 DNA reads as TGTGCCAGCAGTTTAGCGGAGAATCAGCCCCAGCATTTT.

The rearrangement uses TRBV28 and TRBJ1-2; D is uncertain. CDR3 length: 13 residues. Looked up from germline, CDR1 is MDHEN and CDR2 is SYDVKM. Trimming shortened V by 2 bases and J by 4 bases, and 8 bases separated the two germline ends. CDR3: CASSLAQLYGYTF. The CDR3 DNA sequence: TGTGCCAGCAGTTTAGCACAGCTCTATGGCTACACCTTC.

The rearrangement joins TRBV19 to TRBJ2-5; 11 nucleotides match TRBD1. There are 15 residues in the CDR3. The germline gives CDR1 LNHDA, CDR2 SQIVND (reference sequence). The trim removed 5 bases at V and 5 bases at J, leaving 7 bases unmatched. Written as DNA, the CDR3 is TGTGCCAGTAGTTTCGGACAGGGGGCTCTTGAGACCCAGTACTTC. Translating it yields CASSFGQGALETQYF.